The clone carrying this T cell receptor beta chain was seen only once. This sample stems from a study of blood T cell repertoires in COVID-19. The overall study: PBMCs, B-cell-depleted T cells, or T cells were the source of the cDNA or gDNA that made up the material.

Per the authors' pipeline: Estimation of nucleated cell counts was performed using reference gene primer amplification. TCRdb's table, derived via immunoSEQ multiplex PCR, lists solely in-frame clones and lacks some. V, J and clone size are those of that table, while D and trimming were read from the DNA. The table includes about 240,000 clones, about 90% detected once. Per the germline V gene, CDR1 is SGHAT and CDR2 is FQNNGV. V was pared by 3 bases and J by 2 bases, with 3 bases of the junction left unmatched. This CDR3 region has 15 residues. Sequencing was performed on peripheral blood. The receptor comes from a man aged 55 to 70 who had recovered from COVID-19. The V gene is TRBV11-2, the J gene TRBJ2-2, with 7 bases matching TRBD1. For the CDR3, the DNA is TGTGCCAGCAGCTTCCGGGACAGTAACACCGGGGAGCTGTTTTTT. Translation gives CASSFRDSNTGELFF.